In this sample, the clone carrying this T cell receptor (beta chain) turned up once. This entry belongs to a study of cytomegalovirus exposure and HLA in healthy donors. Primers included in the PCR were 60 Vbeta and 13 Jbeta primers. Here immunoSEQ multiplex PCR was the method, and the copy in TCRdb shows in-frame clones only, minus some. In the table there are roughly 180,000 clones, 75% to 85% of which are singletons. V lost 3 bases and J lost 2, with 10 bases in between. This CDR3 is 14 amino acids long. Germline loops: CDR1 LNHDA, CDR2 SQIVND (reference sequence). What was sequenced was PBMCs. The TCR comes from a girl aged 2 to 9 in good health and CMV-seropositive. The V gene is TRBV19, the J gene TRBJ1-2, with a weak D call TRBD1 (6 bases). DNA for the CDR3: TGTGCCAGTAGTATTACCCAGGGGAACTATGGCTACACCTTC. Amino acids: CASSITQGNYGYTF.